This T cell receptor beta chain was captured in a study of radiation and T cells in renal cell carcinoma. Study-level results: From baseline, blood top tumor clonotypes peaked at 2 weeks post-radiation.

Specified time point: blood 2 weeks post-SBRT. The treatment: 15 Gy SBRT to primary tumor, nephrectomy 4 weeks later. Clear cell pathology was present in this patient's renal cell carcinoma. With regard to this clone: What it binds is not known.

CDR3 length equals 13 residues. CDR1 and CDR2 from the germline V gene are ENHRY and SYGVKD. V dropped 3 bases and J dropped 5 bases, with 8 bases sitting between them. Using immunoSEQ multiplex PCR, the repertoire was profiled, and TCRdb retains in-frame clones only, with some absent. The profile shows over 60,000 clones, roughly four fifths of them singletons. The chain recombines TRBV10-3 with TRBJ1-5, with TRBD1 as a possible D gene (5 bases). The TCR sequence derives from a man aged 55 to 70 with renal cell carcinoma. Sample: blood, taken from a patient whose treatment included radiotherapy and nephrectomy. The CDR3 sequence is CAISDRADQPQHF. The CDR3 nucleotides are TGTGCCATCAGTGACAGGGCCGATCAGCCCCAGCATTTT.